The clone carrying this T cell receptor (beta chain) was found a few times. This sample was included in a study of blood T cell repertoires in COVID-19. The wider study: The United States, Italy and Spain supplied acute and convalescent COVID-19 samples.

The repertoire was sequenced with immunoSEQ multiplex PCR; TCRdb's copy has only in-frame clones and lacks some. In the table there are 20,000 to 25,000 clones, about 88% of which are singletons. Trimming removed 2 bases at V and 7 bases at J, with 12 bases between. CDR1 is SGHAT and CDR2 is FQNNGV in the germline V gene. The CDR3 totals 15 residues. This clonotype originated in a human donor with active COVID-19. The donor label of this sample is uncertain. Input material: peripheral blood. The chain links TRBV11-2 to TRBJ1-6, with D unresolved. The CDR3 coding sequence is TGTGCCAGCAGCTTAAATGGCCTCGGGAATTCACCCCTCCACTTT. Its translation is CASSLNGLGNSPLHF.